This paragraph covers one T cell receptor beta chain sequence. The germline V gene encodes CDR1 SGDLS and CDR2 YYNGEE. The V and J ends lost 4 bases and 2 bases respectively, with 20 bases between them. CDR3 size: 17 residues. The data were obtained in a study of T cell responses to AZD1222 COVID-19 vaccine. Assay used: immunoSEQ multiplex PCR; TCRdb lists only in-frame clones, some missing. This sample carries some 150,000 clones, about 90% of them seen once, and the ten largest clones take about 5.3%. The receptor's source is an adult in good health. The sample in question was peripheral blood, obtained on day 0 of AZD1222 vaccination. V usage is TRBV9 and J usage is TRBJ2-3, with D tentatively TRBD1 (5 bases). CDR3 loop: CASSPQGSLTPTDTQYF. The CDR3 DNA sequence: TGTGCCAGCAGCCCGCAGGGCTCCCTTACCCCCACAGATACGCAGTATTTT.